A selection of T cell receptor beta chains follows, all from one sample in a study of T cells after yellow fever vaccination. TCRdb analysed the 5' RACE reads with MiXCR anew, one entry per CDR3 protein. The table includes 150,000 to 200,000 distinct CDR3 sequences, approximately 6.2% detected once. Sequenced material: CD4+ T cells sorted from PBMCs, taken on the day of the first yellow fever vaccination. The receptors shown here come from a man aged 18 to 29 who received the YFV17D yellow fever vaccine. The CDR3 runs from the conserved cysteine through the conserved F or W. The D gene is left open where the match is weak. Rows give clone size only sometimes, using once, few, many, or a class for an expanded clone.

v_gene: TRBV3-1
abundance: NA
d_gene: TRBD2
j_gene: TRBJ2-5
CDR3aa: CASSHGIIGTSGGKETQYF
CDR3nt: TGTGCCAGCAGCCATGGAATTATCGGGACTAGCGGGGGGAAGGAGACCCAGTACTTC

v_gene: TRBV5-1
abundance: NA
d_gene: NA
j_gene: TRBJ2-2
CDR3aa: CASSFARGELFF
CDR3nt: TGCGCCAGCAGTTTCGCAAGGGGGGAGCTGTTTTTT

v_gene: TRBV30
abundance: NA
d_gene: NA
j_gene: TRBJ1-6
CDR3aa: CAWGRSSYNSPLHF
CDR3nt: TGTGCCTGGGGGAGGAGCTCCTATAATTCACCCCTCCACTTT

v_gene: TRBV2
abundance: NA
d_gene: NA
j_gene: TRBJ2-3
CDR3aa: CASSDTLNPDTQYF
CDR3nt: TGTGCCAGCAGTGACACTCTGAATCCAGATACGCAGTATTTT

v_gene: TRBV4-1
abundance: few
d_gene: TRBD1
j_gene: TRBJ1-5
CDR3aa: CASSQGQLQPQHF
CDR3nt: TGCGCCAGCAGCCAGGGACAGTTACAGCCCCAGCATTTT

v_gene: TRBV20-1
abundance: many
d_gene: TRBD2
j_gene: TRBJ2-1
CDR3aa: CSARDSRRGGLNEQFF
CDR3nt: TGCAGTGCTAGAGATAGTAGGCGGGGGGGCTTAAATGAGCAGTTCTTC

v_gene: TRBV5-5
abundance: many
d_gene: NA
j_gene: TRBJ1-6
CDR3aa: CASSFVQGGATLHF
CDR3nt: TGTGCCAGCAGCTTTGTACAGGGTGGCGCCACCCTCCACTTT

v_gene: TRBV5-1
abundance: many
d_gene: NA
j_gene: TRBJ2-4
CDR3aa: CASSLNAGMLSIQYF
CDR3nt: TGCGCCAGCAGCTTGAATGCGGGGATGCTTAGCATTCAGTACTTC

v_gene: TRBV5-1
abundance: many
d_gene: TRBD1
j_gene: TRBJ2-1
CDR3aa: CASSFQGALSYNEQFF
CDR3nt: TGCGCCAGCAGCTTCCAGGGGGCCCTTTCCTACAATGAGCAGTTCTTC

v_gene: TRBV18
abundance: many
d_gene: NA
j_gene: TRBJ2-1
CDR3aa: CASSPGTPIEQFF
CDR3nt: TGTGCCAGCTCACCAGGGACGCCAATCGAGCAGTTCTTC

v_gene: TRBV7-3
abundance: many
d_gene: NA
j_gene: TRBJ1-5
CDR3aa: CAYSGWRGNQPQHF
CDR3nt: TGTGCCTACAGCGGGTGGAGGGGGAATCAGCCCCAGCATTTT

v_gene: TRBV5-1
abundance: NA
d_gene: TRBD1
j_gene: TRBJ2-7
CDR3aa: CASNRGASELQYF
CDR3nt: TGCGCCAGCAACAGGGGTGCGAGTGAGCTGCAGTACTTC

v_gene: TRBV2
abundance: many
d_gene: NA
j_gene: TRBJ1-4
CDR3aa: CASIATNEKLFF
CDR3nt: TGTGCCAGCATTGCAACTAATGAAAAACTGTTTTTT

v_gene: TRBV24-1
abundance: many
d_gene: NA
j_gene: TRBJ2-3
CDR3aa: CATSDGGAQYF
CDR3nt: TGTGCCACCAGTGATGGGGGGGCACAGTATTTT

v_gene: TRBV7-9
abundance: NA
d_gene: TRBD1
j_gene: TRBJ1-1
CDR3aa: CASSAGQGNTEAFF
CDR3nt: TGTGCCAGCAGCGCGGGACAGGGGAACACTGAAGCTTTCTTT

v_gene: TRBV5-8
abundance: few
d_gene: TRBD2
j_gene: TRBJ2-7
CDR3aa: CASSLLASGHYEQYF
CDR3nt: TGTGCCAGCAGCTTGCTGGCTAGCGGTCACTACGAGCAGTACTTC

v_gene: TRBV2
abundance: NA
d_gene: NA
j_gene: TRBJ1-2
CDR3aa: CASLRTALNYGYTF
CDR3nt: TGTGCCAGCCTCCGGACAGCACTTAACTATGGCTACACCTTC

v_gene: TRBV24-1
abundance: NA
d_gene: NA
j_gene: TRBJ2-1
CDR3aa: CATSDLGGGGRREQFF
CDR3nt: TGTGCCACCAGTGATTTAGGAGGGGGCGGCCGGAGGGAGCAGTTCTTC

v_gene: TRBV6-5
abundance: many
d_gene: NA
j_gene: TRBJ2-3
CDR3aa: CASIRRGDTQYF
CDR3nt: TGTGCCAGCATCAGAAGGGGGGATACGCAGTATTTT

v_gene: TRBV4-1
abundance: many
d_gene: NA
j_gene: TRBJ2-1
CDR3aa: CASSQAPLGAIDEQFF
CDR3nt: TGCGCCAGCAGCCAAGCCCCTTTGGGGGCTATCGATGAGCAGTTCTTC

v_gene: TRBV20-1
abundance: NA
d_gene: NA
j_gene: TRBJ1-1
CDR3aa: CSALLRRVSNTEAFF
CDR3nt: TGCAGTGCCCTTCTACGGCGGGTTTCGAACACTGAAGCTTTCTTT

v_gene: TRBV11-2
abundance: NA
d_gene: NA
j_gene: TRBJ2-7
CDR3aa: CASCCRGGSYEQYF
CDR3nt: TGTGCCAGCTGCTGTCGTGGAGGGTCCTACGAGCAGTACTTC

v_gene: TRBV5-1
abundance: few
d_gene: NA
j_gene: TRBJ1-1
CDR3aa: CASSVNSNTEAFF
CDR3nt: TGCGCCAGCAGCGTCAACTCCAACACTGAAGCTTTCTTT

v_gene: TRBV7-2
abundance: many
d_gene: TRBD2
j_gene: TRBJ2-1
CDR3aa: CASSLSGGNLYNEQFF
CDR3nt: TGTGCCAGCAGCTTATCGGGGGGGAACCTCTACAATGAGCAGTTCTTC

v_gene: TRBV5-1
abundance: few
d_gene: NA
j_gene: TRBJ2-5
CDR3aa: CASSLEGNLETQYF
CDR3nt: TGCGCCAGCAGCTTAGAGGGGAATTTGGAGACCCAGTACTTC

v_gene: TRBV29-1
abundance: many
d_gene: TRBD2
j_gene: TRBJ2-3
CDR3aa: CSASGGAVDTQYF
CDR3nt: TGCAGCGCTAGCGGGGGGGCCGTGGATACGCAGTATTTT

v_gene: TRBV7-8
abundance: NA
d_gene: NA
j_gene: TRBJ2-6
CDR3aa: CASRPRAPLEGANVLTF
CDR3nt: TGTGCCAGCAGGCCAAGGGCCCCTTTGGAGGGGGCCAACGTCCTGACTTTC

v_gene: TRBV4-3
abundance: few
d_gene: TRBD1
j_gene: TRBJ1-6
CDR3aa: CASSQEWDRGSPLHF
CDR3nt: TGCGCCAGCAGCCAAGAGTGGGACAGGGGGTCACCCCTCCACTTT

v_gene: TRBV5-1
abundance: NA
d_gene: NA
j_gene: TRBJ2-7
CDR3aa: CASSLTGKTYEQYF
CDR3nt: TGCGCCAGCAGCTTGACAGGGAAAACCTACGAGCAGTACTTC

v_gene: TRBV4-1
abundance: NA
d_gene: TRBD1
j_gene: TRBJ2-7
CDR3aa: CASSPGPQTGTYEQYF
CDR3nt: TGCGCCAGCAGCCCCGGCCCTCAGACAGGGACCTACGAGCAGTACTTC

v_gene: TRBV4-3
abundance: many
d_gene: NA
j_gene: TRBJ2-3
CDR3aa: CASSLIHGDSDTQYF
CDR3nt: TGCGCCAGCAGCCTTATCCATGGGGACTCAGATACGCAGTATTTT

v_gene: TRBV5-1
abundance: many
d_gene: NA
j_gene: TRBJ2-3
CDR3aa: CASSQGSTDTQYF
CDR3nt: TGCGCCAGCAGCCAAGGAAGCACAGATACGCAGTATTTT

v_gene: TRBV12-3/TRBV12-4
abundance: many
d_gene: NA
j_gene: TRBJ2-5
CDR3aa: CASSLGLKGTQYF
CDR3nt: TGTGCCAGCAGTTTAGGACTTAAAGGGACCCAGTACTTC

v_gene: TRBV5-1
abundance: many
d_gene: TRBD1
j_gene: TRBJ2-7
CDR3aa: CASRGQGPSSYEQYF
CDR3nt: TGCGCCAGCAGGGGACAGGGCCCCTCTTCCTACGAGCAGTACTTC

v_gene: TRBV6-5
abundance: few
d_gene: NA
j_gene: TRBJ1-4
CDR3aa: CASSQPGQTNEKLFF
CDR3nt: TGTGCCAGCAGTCAGCCAGGGCAAACTAATGAAAAACTGTTTTTT

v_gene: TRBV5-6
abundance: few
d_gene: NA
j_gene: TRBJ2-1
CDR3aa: CASTPRQGHVDNEQFF
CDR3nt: TGTGCCAGCACCCCGCGGCAGGGCCACGTAGACAATGAGCAGTTCTTC

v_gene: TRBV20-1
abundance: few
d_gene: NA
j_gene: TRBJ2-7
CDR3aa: CSAQLGGADEQYF
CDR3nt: TGCAGTGCCCAACTTGGGGGGGCGGACGAGCAGTACTTC

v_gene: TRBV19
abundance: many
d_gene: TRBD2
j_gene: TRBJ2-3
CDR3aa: CASSDLPIAGGSTDTQYF
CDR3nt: TGTGCCAGTAGCGACCTCCCGATAGCGGGGGGCAGCACAGATACGCAGTATTTT

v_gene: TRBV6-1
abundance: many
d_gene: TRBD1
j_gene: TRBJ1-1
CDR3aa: CASSGRDRGMNTEAFF
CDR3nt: TGTGCCAGCAGTGGCCGGGACAGGGGAATGAACACTGAAGCTTTCTTT

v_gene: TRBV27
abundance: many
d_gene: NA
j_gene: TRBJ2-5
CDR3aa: CASSLAHQETQYF
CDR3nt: TGTGCCAGCAGTTTAGCCCATCAGGAGACCCAGTACTTC

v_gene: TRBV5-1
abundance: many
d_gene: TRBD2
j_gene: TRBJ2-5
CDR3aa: CASSYPGTREQETQYF
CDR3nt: TGCGCCAGCAGCTACCCCGGGACTAGGGAACAAGAGACCCAGTACTTC

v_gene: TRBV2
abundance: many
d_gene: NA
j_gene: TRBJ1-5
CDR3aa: CASRYSNQPQHF
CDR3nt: TGTGCCAGCAGGTATAGCAATCAGCCCCAGCATTTT

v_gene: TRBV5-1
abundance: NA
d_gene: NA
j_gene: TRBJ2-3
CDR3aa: CASSLDGGDTDTQYF
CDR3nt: TGCGCCAGCAGCTTGGACGGTGGGGACACAGATACGCAGTATTTT

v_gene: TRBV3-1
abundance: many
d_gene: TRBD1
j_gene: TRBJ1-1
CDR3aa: CASSPTWTGNTEAFF
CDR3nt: TGTGCCAGCAGCCCAACCTGGACAGGGAACACTGAAGCTTTCTTT

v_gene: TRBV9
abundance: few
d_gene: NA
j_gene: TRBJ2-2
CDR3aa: CASSVTRTGELFF
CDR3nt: TGTGCCAGCAGCGTAACCAGGACCGGGGAGCTGTTTTTT

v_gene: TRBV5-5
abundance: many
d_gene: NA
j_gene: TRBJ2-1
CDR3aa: CASSFYGAYNEQFF
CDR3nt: TGTGCCAGCAGCTTCTACGGGGCCTACAATGAGCAGTTCTTC

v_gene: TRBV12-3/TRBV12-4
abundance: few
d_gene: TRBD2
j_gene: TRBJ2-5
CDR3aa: CASTLAGETQYF
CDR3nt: TGTGCCAGCACCCTAGCGGGCGAGACCCAGTACTTC

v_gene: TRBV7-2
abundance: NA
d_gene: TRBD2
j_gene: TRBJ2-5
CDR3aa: CASSPMGAGGTQYF
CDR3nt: TGTGCCAGCAGCCCCATGGGGGCGGGAGGGACCCAGTACTTC

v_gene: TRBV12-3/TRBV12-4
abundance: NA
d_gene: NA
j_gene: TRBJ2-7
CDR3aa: CASSAVRVSEQYF
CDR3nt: TGTGCCAGCAGTGCCGTGAGGGTTAGTGAGCAGTACTTC

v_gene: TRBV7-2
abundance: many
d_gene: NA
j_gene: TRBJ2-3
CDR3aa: CASSLFVEPSTDTQYF
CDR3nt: TGTGCCAGCAGCTTATTCGTGGAACCTAGCACAGATACGCAGTATTTT

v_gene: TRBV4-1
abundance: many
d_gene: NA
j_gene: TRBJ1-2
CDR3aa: CASSHPGRPGLRSGYTF
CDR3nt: TGCGCCAGCAGCCACCCCGGGCGGCCGGGACTGAGATCTGGCTACACCTTC

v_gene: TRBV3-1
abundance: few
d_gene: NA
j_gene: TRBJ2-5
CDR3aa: CASSRSETQYF
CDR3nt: TGTGCCAGCAGCCGCTCTGAGACCCAGTACTTC

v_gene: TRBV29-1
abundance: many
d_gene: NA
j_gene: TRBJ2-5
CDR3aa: CSVQRTEETQYF
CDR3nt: TGCAGCGTTCAAAGGACAGAAGAGACCCAGTACTTC

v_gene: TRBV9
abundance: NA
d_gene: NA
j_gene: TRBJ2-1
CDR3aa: CASSVAPSGGNEQFF
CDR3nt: TGTGCCAGCAGCGTAGCTCCTAGTGGTGGCAATGAGCAGTTCTTC

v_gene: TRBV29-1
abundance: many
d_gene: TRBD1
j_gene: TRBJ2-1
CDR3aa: CSGRDRVDNEQFF
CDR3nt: TGCAGCGGCCGGGACAGGGTAGACAATGAGCAGTTCTTC

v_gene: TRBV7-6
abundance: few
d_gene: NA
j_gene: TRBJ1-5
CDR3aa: CASSPTTDSNQPQHF
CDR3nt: TGTGCCAGCAGCCCGACGACGGATAGCAATCAGCCCCAGCATTTT

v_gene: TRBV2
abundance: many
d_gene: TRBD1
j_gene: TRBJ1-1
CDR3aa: CASGQGENTEAFF
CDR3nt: TGTGCCAGCGGACAGGGTGAGAACACTGAAGCTTTCTTT

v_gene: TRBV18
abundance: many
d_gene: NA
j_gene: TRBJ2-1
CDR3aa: CASSPSATYNEQFF
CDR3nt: TGTGCCAGCTCACCATCAGCTACATACAATGAGCAGTTCTTC

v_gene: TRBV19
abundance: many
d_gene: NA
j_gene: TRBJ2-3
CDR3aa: CASSDRDTQYF
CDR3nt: TGTGCCAGTAGCGACAGGGATACGCAGTATTTT